The 9 T cell receptor beta chains below come from one sample, sequenced in a study of cytomegalovirus exposure and HLA in healthy donors. The PCR was carried out with 60 Vbeta primers and 13 Jbeta primers. The data were produced by immunoSEQ multiplex PCR, yet TCRdb's version contains in-frame clones alone and is incomplete. This table holds 130,000 or so clones, about 82% found once. The sample consisted of PBMCs. All receptors come from a female donor in good health and CMV-seropositive.

The rearrangement links TRBV6-6 to TRBJ1-1; D not resolved. Trimming stripped 8 bases from V and 2 bases from J, with 6 bases between. The CDR3 consists of 11 residues. Germline CDR1 MNHNY, CDR2 SVGAGI (reference sequence). The CDR3 loop is CASLINTEAFF. In DNA form, the CDR3 reads TGTGCCAGCCTTATCAACACTGAAGCTTTCTTT.

The V call is TRBV2, the J call TRBJ2-5; possibly TRBD1 for D (8 bases). The end of the DNA is better explained by TRBJ2-7, so the J call may be wrong. The germline V gene has CDR1 SNHLY and CDR2 FYNNEI. The CDR3 has 14 amino acids. In nucleotides, the CDR3 is TGTGCCAGCAGTGATACAGGGGGGGTCTACGAGCAGTACTTC. Protein: CASSDTGGVYEQYF.

This clone occurred once. The rearrangement uses TRBV11-2 and TRBJ2-2, with TRBD2 identical over 10 bases. The CDR3 spans 17 residues. Per germline, CDR1 SGHAT and CDR2 FQNNGV. V was pared by 3 bases and J by 7 bases, with 11 bases of the junction left unmatched. The CDR3 loop is CASSFLISGGHGGELFF. The CDR3 DNA reads TGTGCCAGCAGCTTTTTGATTAGCGGGGGGCACGGCGGGGAGCTGTTTTTT.

V and J are TRBV15 and TRBJ2-7, with no clear D. Trimming removed 0 bases from V and 7 bases from J, with 13 bases in between. Germline CDR1 reads LNHNV; CDR2 reads YYDKDF (reference sequence). The CDR3 consists of 14 residues. CDR3 in amino acids: CATSREAVSREQYF. The CDR3 DNA is TGTGCCACCAGCAGAGAGGCAGTCTCTCGAGAGCAGTACTTC.

The chain uses TRBV6-5 and TRBJ2-7, with 9 bases aligning to TRBD2. V was pared by 4 bases and J by 7 bases, with 8 bases of the junction left unmatched. Germline-derived CDR1 and CDR2 are MNHEY and SVGAGI. This CDR3 is built from 14 residues. The CDR3 protein is CASSWVAGVKEQYF. DNA of the CDR3: TGTGCCAGCAGTTGGGTAGCGGGAGTGAAAGAGCAGTACTTC.

This chain links TRBV7-3 with TRBJ2-2; 8 nucleotides align to TRBD1. V trimming: 6 bases; J trimming: 0 bases; junction bases outside the gene matches: 3. In germline, CDR1 is SGHTA, CDR2 FQGTGA. CDR3 length: 15 amino acids. DNA of the CDR3: TGTGCCAGCAGTTCGGGACAGGCGAACACCGGGGAGCTGTTTTTT. This codes for CASSSGQANTGELFF. The variable domain in full, completed from reference TRBV7-3 and TRBJ2-2, reads GAGVSQTPSNKVTEKGKYVELRCDPISGHTALYWYRQSLGQGPEFLIYFQGTGAADDSGLPNDRFFAVRPEGSVSTLKIQRTERGDSAVYLCASSSGQANTGELFFGEGSRLTVL.

This clone has just a few counts. The chain carries TRBV30 and TRBJ1-6; the match to TRBD1 covers 9 bases. CDR3 length: 14 residues. The J segment lost 8 bases and the V segment lost 5 bases, leaving 7 bases of the junction unmatched. Germline values: CDR1 GTSNPN, CDR2 SVGIG (reference sequence). Here the CDR3 reads CAWATGTGYSPLHF. The DNA for the CDR3 is TGTGCCTGGGCGACCGGGACAGGGTATTCACCCCTCCACTTT.

The rearrangement links TRBV6-1 to TRBJ2-1; D may be TRBD2 (6 bases). Between the trimmed V and J ends, which lost 4 bases and 6 bases, there was a span of 10 bases. CDR3 length: 13 amino acids. The germline V gene encodes CDR1 MNHNS and CDR2 SASEGT. DNA of the CDR3: TGTGCCAGCAGTGGGCGGGAAGTCAATGAGCAGTTCTTC. Translating gives CASSGREVNEQFF.

This sequence joins TRBV6-1 and TRBJ2-3, with 11 positions matching TRBD2. Germline values: CDR1 MNHNS, CDR2 SASEGT. V shed 3 bases and J 3 bases; nucleotides not matched to a gene: 2. The CDR3 sequence is 15 residues long. In DNA, the CDR3 is TGTGCCAGCAGTGAGGGACTAGCGGCGACAGATACGCAGTATTTT. Amino acids: CASSEGLAATDTQYF.